This record looks at one T cell receptor (beta chain) sequence and its context. Its cognate antigen is unknown. MiXCR was run by TCRdb on the 5' RACE reads, yielding one entry per CDR3 protein. The table lists approximately 240,000 distinct CDR3 sequences, about a sixth of them singletons, with approximately 3.5% in the top ten. This CDR3 is 16 amino acids long. Germline CDR1 and CDR2: GTSNPN and SVGIG (reference sequence). V was shortened by 3 bases and J by 2 bases, with 16 bases between the two germline ends. The record originates from a study of T-cell memory formation after mild COVID-19. About the research overall: Most TCR clusters belonged to a single donor.

Study-level points and caveats: Nothing showed for sure that second-wave clones peaking on day 37 were SARS-CoV-2 specific. Pre-infection memory harbored some responding clones, suggesting cross-reactive memory joined. Most CD4+ clones that shrank were in CM and EM, while CD8+ ones turned up in EMRA.

This TCR derives from a man aged 18 to 29 who had mild COVID-19 (a few samples of this study predate the infection). Cell type and time point are not known. The sequenced material came from PBMCs or a T cell subset sorted from them (not recorded which). The V and J genes are TRBV30 and TRBJ2-2, with D possibly being TRBD1 (6 bases). The CDR3 region is CAWSQQGRLNTGELFF. The CDR3 region has the DNA TGTGCCTGGAGCCAGCAGGGGCGGCTAAACACCGGGGAGCTGTTTTTT. The whole variable domain, filled in from reference TRBV30 and TRBJ2-2, reads SQTIHQWPATLVQPVGSPLSLECTVEGTSNPNLYWYRQAAGRGLQLLFYSVGIGQISSEVPQNLSASRPQDRQFILSSKKLLLSDSGFYLCAWSQQGRLNTGELFFGEGSRLTVL.